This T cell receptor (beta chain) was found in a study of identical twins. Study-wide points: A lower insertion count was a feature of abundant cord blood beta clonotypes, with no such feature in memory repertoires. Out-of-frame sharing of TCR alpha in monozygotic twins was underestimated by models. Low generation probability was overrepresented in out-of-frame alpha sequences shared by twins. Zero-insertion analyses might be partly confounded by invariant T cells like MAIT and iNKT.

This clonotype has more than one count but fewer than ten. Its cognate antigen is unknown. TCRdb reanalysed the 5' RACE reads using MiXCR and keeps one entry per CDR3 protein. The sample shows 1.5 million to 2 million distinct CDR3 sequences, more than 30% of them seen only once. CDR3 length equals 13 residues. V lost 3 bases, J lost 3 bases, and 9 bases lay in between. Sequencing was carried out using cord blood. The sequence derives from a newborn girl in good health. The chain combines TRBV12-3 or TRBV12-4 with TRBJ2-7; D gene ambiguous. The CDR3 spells CASSFGDIYEQYF. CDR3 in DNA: TGTGCCAGCAGTTTTGGCGACATCTACGAGCAGTACTTC.